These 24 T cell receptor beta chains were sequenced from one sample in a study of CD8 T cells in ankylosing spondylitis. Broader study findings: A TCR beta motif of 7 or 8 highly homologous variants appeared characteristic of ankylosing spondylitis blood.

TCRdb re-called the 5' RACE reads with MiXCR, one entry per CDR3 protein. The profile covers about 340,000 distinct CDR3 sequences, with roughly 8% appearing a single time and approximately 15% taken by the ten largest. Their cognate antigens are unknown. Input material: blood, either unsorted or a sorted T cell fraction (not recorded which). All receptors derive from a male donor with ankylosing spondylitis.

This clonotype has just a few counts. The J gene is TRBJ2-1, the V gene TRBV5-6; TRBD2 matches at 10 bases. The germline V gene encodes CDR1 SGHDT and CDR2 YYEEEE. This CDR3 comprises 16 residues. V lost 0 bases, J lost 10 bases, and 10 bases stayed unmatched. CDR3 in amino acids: CASSLELAGVSDEQFF. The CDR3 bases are TGTGCCAGCAGCTTGGAGCTAGCGGGAGTCTCCGACGAGCAGTTCTTC.

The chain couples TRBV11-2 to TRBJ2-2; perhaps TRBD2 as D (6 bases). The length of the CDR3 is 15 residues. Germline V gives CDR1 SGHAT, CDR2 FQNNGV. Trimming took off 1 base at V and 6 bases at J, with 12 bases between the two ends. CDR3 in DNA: TGTGCCAGCAGCTTAGGACGGGAGAGGGCCGGGGAGCTGTTTTTT. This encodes CASSLGRERAGELFF.

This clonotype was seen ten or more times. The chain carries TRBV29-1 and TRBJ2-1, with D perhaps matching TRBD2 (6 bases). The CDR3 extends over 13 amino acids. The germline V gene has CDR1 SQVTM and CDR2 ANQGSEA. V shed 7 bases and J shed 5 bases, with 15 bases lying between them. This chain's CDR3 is CSAARDFDNEQFF. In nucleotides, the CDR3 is TGCAGCGCAGCAAGGGACTTCGACAATGAGCAGTTCTTC.

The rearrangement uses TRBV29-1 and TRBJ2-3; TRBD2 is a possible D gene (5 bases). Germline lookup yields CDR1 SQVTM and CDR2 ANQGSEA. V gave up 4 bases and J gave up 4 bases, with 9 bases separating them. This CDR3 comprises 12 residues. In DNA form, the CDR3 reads TGCAGCGTTGGTCGGCGGGCAGATACGCAGTATTTT. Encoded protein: CSVGRRADTQYF.

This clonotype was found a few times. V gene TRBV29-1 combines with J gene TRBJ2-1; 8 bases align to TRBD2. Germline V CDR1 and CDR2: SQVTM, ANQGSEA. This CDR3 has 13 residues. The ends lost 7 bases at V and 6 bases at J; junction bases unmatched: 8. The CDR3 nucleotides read TGCAGCGGAGCGGGAGTAAAGGGCAATGAGCAGTTCTTC. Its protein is CSGAGVKGNEQFF.

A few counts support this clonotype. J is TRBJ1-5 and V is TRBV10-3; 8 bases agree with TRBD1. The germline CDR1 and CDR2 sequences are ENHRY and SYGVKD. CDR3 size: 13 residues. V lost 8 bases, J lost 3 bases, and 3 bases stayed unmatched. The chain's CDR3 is CAIRQGNNQPQHF. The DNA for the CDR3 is TGTGCCATCCGACAGGGGAACAATCAGCCCCAGCATTTT.

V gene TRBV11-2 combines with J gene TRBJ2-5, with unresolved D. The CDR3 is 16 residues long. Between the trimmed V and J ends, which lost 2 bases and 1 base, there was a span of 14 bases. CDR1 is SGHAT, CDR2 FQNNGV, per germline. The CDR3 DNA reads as TGTGCCAGCAGCTTATACGGGCCGGACCCCCAAGAGACCCAGTACTTC. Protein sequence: CASSLYGPDPQETQYF.

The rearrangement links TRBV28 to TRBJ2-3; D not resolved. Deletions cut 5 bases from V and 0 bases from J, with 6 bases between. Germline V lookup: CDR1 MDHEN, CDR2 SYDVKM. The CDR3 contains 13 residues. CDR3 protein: CASSHSSTDTQYF. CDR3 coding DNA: TGTGCCAGCAGTCACTCTAGCACAGATACGCAGTATTTT.

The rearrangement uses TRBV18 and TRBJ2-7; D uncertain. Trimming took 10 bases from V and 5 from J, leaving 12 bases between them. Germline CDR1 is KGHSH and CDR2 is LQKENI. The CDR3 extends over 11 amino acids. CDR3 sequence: CATSTRHEQYF. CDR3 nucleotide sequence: TGTGCCACCTCTACGCGGCACGAGCAGTACTTC.

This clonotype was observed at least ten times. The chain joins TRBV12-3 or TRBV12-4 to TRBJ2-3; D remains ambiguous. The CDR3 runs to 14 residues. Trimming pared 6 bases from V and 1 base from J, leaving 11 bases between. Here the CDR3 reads CASSPRGRTDTQYF. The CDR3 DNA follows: TGTGCCAGCAGCCCCCGTGGGCGCACAGATACGCAGTATTTT.

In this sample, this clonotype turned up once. The CDR3 coding sequence is TGTGCCAGCACTGTAGATCGCCAGGCCCCGGGTATGGGCTACACCTTC. Amino acids: CASTVDRQAPGMGYTF. The chain couples TRBV7-9 to TRBJ1-2; D is ambiguous. The CDR3 runs 16 residues. With 7 bases removed from V and 8 bases from J, the gap between germline ends came to 26 bases. Per the germline V gene, CDR1 is SEHNR and CDR2 is FQNEAQ (reference sequence).

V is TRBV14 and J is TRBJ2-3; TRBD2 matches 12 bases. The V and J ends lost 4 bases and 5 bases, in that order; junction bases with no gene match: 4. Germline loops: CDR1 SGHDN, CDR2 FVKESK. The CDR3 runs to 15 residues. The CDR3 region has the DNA TGTGCCAGCAGCCTGACTAGCGGGAGCGGAGATACGCAGTATTTT. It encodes CASSLTSGSGDTQYF.

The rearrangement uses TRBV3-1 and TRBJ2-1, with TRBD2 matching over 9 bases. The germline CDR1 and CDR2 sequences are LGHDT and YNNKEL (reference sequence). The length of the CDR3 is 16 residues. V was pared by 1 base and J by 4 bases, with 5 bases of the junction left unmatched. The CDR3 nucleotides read TGTGCCAGCAGCCAAGTGGCGGGAGGGGTGTACAATGAGCAGTTCTTC. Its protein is CASSQVAGGVYNEQFF.

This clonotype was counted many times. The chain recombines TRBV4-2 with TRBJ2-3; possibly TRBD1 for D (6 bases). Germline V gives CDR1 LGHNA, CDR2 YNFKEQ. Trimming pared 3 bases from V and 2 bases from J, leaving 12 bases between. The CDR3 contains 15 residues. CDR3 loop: CASSQKTGNTDTQYF. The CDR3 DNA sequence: TGTGCCAGCAGCCAGAAAACAGGGAACACAGATACGCAGTATTTT.

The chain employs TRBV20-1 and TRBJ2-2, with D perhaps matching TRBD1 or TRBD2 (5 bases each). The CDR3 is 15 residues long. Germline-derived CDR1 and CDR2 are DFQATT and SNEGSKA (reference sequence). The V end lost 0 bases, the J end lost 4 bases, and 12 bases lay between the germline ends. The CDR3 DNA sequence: TGCAGTGCTAGAGATAGGGACCGCTTCACCGGGGAGCTGTTTTTT. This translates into CSARDRDRFTGELFF.

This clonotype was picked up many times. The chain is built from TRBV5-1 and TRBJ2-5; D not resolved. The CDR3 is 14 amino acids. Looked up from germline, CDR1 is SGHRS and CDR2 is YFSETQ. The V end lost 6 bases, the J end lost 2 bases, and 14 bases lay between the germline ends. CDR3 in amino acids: CASTPSGWQETQYF. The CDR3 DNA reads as TGCGCCAGCACCCCTTCTGGTTGGCAAGAGACCCAGTACTTC.

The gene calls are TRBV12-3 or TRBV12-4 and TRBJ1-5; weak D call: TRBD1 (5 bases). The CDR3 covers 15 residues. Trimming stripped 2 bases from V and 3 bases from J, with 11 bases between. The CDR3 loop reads CASSLQGSHNQPQHF. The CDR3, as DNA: TGTGCCAGCAGTTTACAGGGATCTCACAATCAGCCCCAGCATTTT.

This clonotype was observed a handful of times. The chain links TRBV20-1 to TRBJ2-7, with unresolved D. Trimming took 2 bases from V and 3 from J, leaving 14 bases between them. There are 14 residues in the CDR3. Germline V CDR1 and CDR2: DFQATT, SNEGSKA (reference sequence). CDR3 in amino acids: CSARPDGANYEQYF. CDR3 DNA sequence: TGCAGTGCTAGACCGGACGGAGCCAACTACGAGCAGTACTTC.

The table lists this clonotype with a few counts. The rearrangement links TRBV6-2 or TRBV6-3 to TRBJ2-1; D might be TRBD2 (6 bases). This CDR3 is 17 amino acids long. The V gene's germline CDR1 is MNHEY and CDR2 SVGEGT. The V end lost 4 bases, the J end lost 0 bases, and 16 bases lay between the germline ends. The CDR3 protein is CASSSRDWDRSYNEQFF. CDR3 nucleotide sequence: TGTGCCAGCAGTTCTAGGGACTGGGACCGCTCCTACAATGAGCAGTTCTTC.

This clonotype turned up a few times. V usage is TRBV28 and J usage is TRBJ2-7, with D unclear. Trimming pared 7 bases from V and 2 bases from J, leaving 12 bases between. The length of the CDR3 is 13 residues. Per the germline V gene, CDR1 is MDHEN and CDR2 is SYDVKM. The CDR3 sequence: CASMQAATYEQYF. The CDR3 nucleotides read TGTGCCAGCATGCAGGCTGCAACCTACGAGCAGTACTTC.

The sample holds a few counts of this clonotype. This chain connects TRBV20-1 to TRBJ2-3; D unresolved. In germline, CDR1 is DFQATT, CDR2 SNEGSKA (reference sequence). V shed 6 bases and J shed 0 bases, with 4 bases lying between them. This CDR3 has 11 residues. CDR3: CSAYSTDTQYF. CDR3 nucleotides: TGCAGTGCCTACAGCACAGATACGCAGTATTTT.

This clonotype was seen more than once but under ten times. In DNA, the CDR3 is TGTGCCAGCAGTAACCGACAAGGCCGGGGGAGCACAGATACGCAGTATTTT. This translates into CASSNRQGRGSTDTQYF. The chain joins TRBV28 to TRBJ2-3; D might be TRBD2 (6 bases). V was clipped by 5 bases and J by 0 bases, with 18 bases between them. From germline, CDR1 is MDHEN and CDR2 SYDVKM. CDR3 size: 17 residues. The entire variable domain, with the rest obtained from reference TRBV28 and TRBJ2-3, is as follows: DVKVTQSSRYLVKRTGEKVFLECVQDMDHENMFWYRQDPGLGLRLIYFSYDVKMKEKGDIPEGYSVSREKKERFSLILESASTNQTSMYLCASSNRQGRGSTDTQYFGPGTRLTVL.

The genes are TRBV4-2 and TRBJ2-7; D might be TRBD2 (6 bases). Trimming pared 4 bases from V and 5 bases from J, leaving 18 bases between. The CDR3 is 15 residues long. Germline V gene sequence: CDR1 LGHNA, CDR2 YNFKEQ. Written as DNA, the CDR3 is TGTGCCAGCAGCCGGGCCCAGGGCGGGATTGACGAGCAGTACTTC. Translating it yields CASSRAQGGIDEQYF.

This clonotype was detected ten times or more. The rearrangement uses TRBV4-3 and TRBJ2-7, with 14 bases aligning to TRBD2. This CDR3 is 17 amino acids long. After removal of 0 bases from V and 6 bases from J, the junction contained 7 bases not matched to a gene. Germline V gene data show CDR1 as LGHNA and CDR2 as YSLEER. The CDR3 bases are TGCGCCAGCAGCCAAGATAGACTAGCGGGAGGGCGGCCCGAGCAGTACTTC. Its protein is CASSQDRLAGGRPEQYF.